The next 6 T cell receptor beta chains were all read from a single sample in a study of regulatory T cells in long-lasting Graves disease. Time point given: persistent/refractory GD, antithyroid drugs over 5 years with positive TRAb. TCR sequences were obtained from RNA taken from PBMCs. Arm-PCR of CDR3 regions and iRepertoire HTBI primers were the basis on which TCR beta libraries were built. One entry per CDR3 protein results from TCRdb running MiXCR on the multiplex PCR reads. Of approximately 400,000 distinct CDR3 sequences in the sample, around 20% were seen once. The sequences come from peripheral blood mononuclear cells (PBMCs), collected when the disease was refractory, from a patient treated with antithyroid drugs. The receptors shown here come from a female donor with Graves disease.

J is TRBJ2-5 and V is TRBV12-3 or TRBV12-4; 10 nucleotides agree with TRBD2. The J segment lost 5 bases and the V segment lost 3 bases, leaving 6 bases of the junction unmatched. This CDR3 is 15 amino acids long. The CDR3 sequence: CASSFSSGRRETQYF. The CDR3 nucleotides are TGTGCCAGCAGTTTTAGTAGCGGGAGGCGGGAGACCCAGTACTTC.

Many counts were recorded for this clonotype. The chain links TRBV5-1 to TRBJ1-6; D not resolved. V was cut by 3 bases and J by 5 bases, with 9 bases left in between. CDR3 length: 14 residues. CDR1 and CDR2 (germline): SGHRS, YFSETQ. CDR3 bases: TGCGCCAGCAGCTCAGGACGGAATAATTCACCCCTCCACTTT. Translation: CASSSGRNNSPLHF.

This clonotype was picked up a small number of times. J is TRBJ2-2 and V is TRBV25-1; D unclear. CDR3 length: 14 amino acids. Germline CDR1 and CDR2: MGHDK and SYGVNS. Trimming pared 3 bases from V and 6 bases from J, leaving 11 bases between. The CDR3 DNA reads as TGTGCCAGCAGTGAGGCTAGTTTGGCCGGGGAGCTGTTTTTT. The encoded protein is CASSEASLAGELFF.

J is TRBJ1-2 and V is TRBV25-1; TRBD1 is a possible D gene (5 bases). Trimming left V 2 bases short and J 0 bases short, with 7 bases between. The length of the CDR3 is 14 residues. CDR1 MGHDK and CDR2 SYGVNS come from the germline V gene. The CDR3 sequence is CASSEVGANYGYTF. As DNA, the CDR3 is TGTGCCAGCAGTGAAGTAGGGGCTAACTATGGCTACACCTTC.

The chain joins TRBV20-1 to TRBJ1-5, with 9 bases lining up with TRBD1. Germline CDR1 is DFQATT and CDR2 is SNEGSKA (reference sequence). V lost 3 bases and J lost 4; bases outside the gene matches: 10. The CDR3 is 16 amino acids. CDR3 nucleotides: TGCAGTGCTAGTCTGGGACAGGGCCGTAGGAATCAGCCCCAGCATTTT. Encoded protein: CSASLGQGRRNQPQHF.

V usage is TRBV30 and J usage is TRBJ2-7; TRBD1 or TRBD2 may be the D gene (5 bases each). The germline V gene has CDR1 GTSNPN and CDR2 SVGIG (reference sequence). Trimming stripped 2 bases from V and 7 bases from J, with 18 bases between. The CDR3 consists of 14 residues. The CDR3: CAWSISRDLREQYF. The CDR3 coding sequence is TGTGCCTGGAGTATTTCCCGGGACCTGAGGGAGCAGTACTTC.